These 12 T cell receptor beta chains originate from one sample sequenced in a study of blood T cell repertoires in COVID-19. TCRdb keeps only in-frame clones here, not all; method: immunoSEQ multiplex PCR. In the table there are roughly 250,000 clones, 70% to 90% of which are singletons. Sequenced material: PBMCs or T cells enriched from blood (not recorded which). Receptor source: a woman aged 45-60 years who had recovered from COVID-19.

The V gene is TRBV18, the J gene TRBJ2-2; D is unresolved. Germline V gene sequence: CDR1 KGHSH, CDR2 LQKENI. V lost 3 bases and J 7 bases, leaving 9 bases between the germline ends. CDR3 length equals 13 residues. The CDR3 nucleotides read TGTGCCAGCTCACCGGAGTTAGGCGGGGAGCTGTTTTTT. Translating gives CASSPELGGELFF. Supplemented by reference TRBV18 and TRBJ2-2, the full variable domain reads NAGVMQNPRHLVRRRGQEARLRCSPMKGHSHVYWYRQLPEEGLKFMVYLQKENIIDESGMPKERFSAEFPKEGPSILRIQQVVRGDSAAYFCASSPELGGELFFGEGSRLTVL.

The V gene is TRBV6-5, the J gene TRBJ2-4, with D hard to call. The CDR3 has 11 amino acids. CDR1 is MNHEY, CDR2 SVGAGI, per germline. V was trimmed by 7 bases and J by 3 bases, leaving 4 bases between them. In DNA form, the CDR3 reads TGTGCCAGCACGGGCAAAAACATTCAGTACTTC. As protein: CASTGKNIQYF.

This clone appeared a single time. This chain links TRBV7-2 with TRBJ2-6, with unresolved D. The germline gives CDR1 SGHTA, CDR2 FQGNSA. Trimming stripped 5 bases from V and 0 bases from J, with 11 bases between. This CDR3 contains 16 residues. The CDR3 DNA is TGTGCCAGCAGCCCGATGAGTATCTCTGGGGCCAACGTCCTGACTTTC. Protein: CASSPMSISGANVLTF.

This clone was seen only once. The V and J genes are TRBV4-3 and TRBJ2-3; TRBD2 matches at 11 bases. With 3 bases clipped from V and 3 bases from J, the junction kept 17 bases outside the gene matches. The CDR3 covers 20 residues. Per the germline V gene, CDR1 is LGHNA and CDR2 is YSLEER. The CDR3 region is CASSQDLGTSGGSRTDTQYF. DNA of the CDR3: TGCGCCAGCAGCCAGGATCTCGGGACTAGCGGAGGCTCCCGTACAGATACGCAGTATTTT.

This rearrangement joins TRBV11-2 to TRBJ1-1; a weak D match, TRBD1 (5 bases). Germline V gene sequence: CDR1 SGHAT, CDR2 FQNNGV. This CDR3 has 13 amino acids. V lost 2 bases and J 6 bases, leaving 10 bases between the germline ends. The CDR3 loop reads CASSLIRAPEAFF. The CDR3 DNA reads as TGTGCCAGCAGCTTAATCAGGGCCCCTGAAGCTTTCTTT.

J is TRBJ2-3 and V is TRBV4-2, with 11 bases lining up with TRBD2. CDR3 length: 17 amino acids. CDR1 and CDR2 (germline): LGHNA, YNFKEQ. After removal of 1 base from V and 4 bases from J, the junction contained 7 bases not matched to a gene. The CDR3 loop is CASSQVSSGGRADTQYF. DNA for the CDR3: TGTGCCAGCAGCCAAGTTTCTAGCGGGGGGAGGGCAGATACGCAGTATTTT.

This chain connects TRBV6-2 or TRBV6-3 to TRBJ1-2; D gene ambiguous. Trimming took 5 bases from V and 5 from J, leaving 15 bases between them. Germline V gene lookup returns CDR1 MNHEY and CDR2 SVGEGT. The CDR3 runs to 14 residues. DNA of the CDR3: TGTGCCAGCAGTCCCCAACAGCCACGATATGGCTACACCTTC. This translates into CASSPQQPRYGYTF.

This clone showed up just once. The chain joins TRBV7-6 to TRBJ1-4, with a possible D match to TRBD1 (5 bases). The V gene's germline CDR1 is SGHVS and CDR2 FNYEAQ. The V gene lost 4 bases and the J gene lost 9 bases, with 21 bases spanning the gap. The CDR3 is made up of 16 amino acids. This chain's CDR3 is CASSSSPLGTPQKLFF. The CDR3 DNA follows: TGTGCCAGCAGCTCTTCTCCCCTCGGGACTCCCCAAAAACTGTTTTTT.

The rearrangement joins TRBV28 to TRBJ1-1; 7 nucleotides line up with TRBD1. The CDR3 runs to 14 residues. Germline V gene data show CDR1 as MDHEN and CDR2 as SYDVKM. V lost 6 bases to trimming and J lost 3 bases; unmatched junction nucleotides: 7. The CDR3 reads CASRISGQYTEAFF. The CDR3 nucleotides are TGTGCCAGCAGGATTTCGGGACAGTACACTGAAGCTTTCTTT.

This chain links TRBV20-1 with TRBJ2-3; D possibly matches TRBD1 or TRBD2 (5 bases each). The CDR3 runs to 14 residues. Germline values: CDR1 DFQATT, CDR2 SNEGSKA (reference sequence). V was cut by 3 bases and J by 4 bases, with 14 bases left in between. The CDR3 region has the DNA TGCAGTGCTAGTGAGGGGCAGGGTGCAGATACGCAGTATTTT. Its protein product is CSASEGQGADTQYF.

This rearrangement joins TRBV18 to TRBJ1-6; D is unresolved. The CDR3 is 15 residues long. Germline V gives CDR1 KGHSH, CDR2 LQKENI. Trimming took off 2 bases at V and 7 bases at J, with 12 bases between the two ends. CDR3 protein: CASSPGDTVNSPLHF. Written as DNA, the CDR3 is TGTGCCAGCTCACCAGGCGACACAGTGAATTCACCCCTCCACTTT.

The rearrangement links TRBV10-3 to TRBJ1-5, with a weak D call TRBD1 (6 bases). The ends were cut back, 4 bases at V and 6 bases at J, with 10 bases in the middle. The CDR3 runs to 13 residues. Germline CDR1 reads ENHRY; CDR2 reads SYGVKD. CDR3 sequence (DNA): TGTGCCATCAGTGCTGGACAGATTCAGCCCCAGCATTTT. This gives the protein CAISAGQIQPQHF.